This TCR beta chain comes out of a study of blood T cells in healthy people across ages. The authors ran a second PCR of 7 to 11 cycles using a sample-barcoded 5' primer and a J-beta primer mix. TCRdb reprocessed the 5' RACE reads via MiXCR and lists one record per CDR3 protein. The sample carries more than 800,000 distinct CDR3 sequences, 29% recorded once. Germline loops: CDR1 SGHTA, CDR2 FQGNSA. The CDR3 extends over 14 amino acids. With 4 bases removed from V and 1 base from J, the gap between germline ends came to 10 bases. Ten or more counts support this clonotype. The genes are TRBV7-2 and TRBJ2-5; D is unclear. The sequenced sample consisted of blood. This clonotype originated in a woman of 80 years or more in good health. The CDR3 spells CASSSRLPQETQYF. CDR3 in DNA: TGTGCCAGCAGCTCGAGGTTGCCCCAAGAGACCCAGTACTTC.